These 6 T cell receptor beta chains were sequenced from one sample in a study of blood T cells in healthy people across ages. Combining a sample-barcoded 5' primer with a J-beta primer mix, a second PCR ran for roughly 7 to 12 cycles. In TCRdb, the 5' RACE reads were re-called with MiXCR into one record per CDR3 protein. The table records about 800,000 distinct CDR3 sequences, over 45% of them present only once. The specimen was blood. These receptors originate from a man in his thirties or forties in good health.

This clonotype has a handful of counts. The J gene is TRBJ2-5, the V gene TRBV10-3; 8 bases are shared with TRBD2. The germline CDR1 and CDR2 sequences are ENHRY and SYGVKD. This CDR3 has 14 amino acids. Trimming cost V 6 bases and J 5 bases; bases outside gene matches: 8. CDR3 sequence reads: CAIRPGLASETQYF. The CDR3, as DNA: TGTGCCATCAGACCAGGACTAGCTTCGGAGACCCAGTACTTC.

The CDR3 region has the DNA TGTGCCAGCAGACTACTAGCGGAGTCCTACGAGCAGTACTTC. It yields the protein CASRLLAESYEQYF. This rearrangement joins TRBV6-6 to TRBJ2-7; 8 positions match TRBD2. The germline V gene encodes CDR1 MNHNY and CDR2 SVGAGI (reference sequence). V shed 6 bases, J shed 1 base, and the junction held 5 bases outside the gene matches. CDR3 length equals 14 residues.

The chain combines TRBV20-1 with TRBJ2-1; the D call may be TRBD1 or TRBD2 (6 bases each). The V gene lost 4 bases and the J gene lost 4 bases, with 11 bases spanning the gap. Germline lookup yields CDR1 DFQATT and CDR2 SNEGSKA (reference sequence). There are 13 residues in the CDR3. In DNA, the CDR3 is TGCAGTGCTACAGGGGCGGGGTACAATGAGCAGTTCTTC. This translates into CSATGAGYNEQFF.

This chain links TRBV18 with TRBJ2-5, with D perhaps being TRBD1 or TRBD2 (5 bases each). The germline V and J ends were trimmed by 0 bases and 2 bases, with 19 bases remaining between them. The length of the CDR3 is 18 residues. Germline V gives CDR1 KGHSH, CDR2 LQKENI. CDR3 residues: CASSPPIPQGGLQETQYF. As DNA, the CDR3 is TGTGCCAGCTCACCACCGATACCCCAGGGCGGGTTACAAGAGACCCAGTACTTC.

The chain recombines TRBV5-8 with TRBJ2-5; TRBD2 matches 13 bases. The CDR3 totals 17 residues. Losses at the gene ends were 4 bases for V and 0 bases for J; bases not matched to a gene: 6. In germline, CDR1 is SGHTS, CDR2 YDEGEE. The CDR3 coding sequence is TGTGCCAGCAGCCAGGGACTAGCGGGGCTGTACCAAGAGACCCAGTACTTC. Protein sequence: CASSQGLAGLYQETQYF.

This clonotype was seen ten or more times. This chain uses TRBV29-1 with TRBJ2-7; TRBD1 aligns across 8 bases. Germline V gives CDR1 SQVTM, CDR2 ANQGSEA. The CDR3 sequence is 12 residues long. V was pared by 6 bases and J by 3 bases, with 4 bases of the junction left unmatched. The CDR3 DNA follows: TGCAGCGTAAGACAGGGGAGCTACGAGCAGTACTTC. Its protein product is CSVRQGSYEQYF.